The clone carrying this TCR beta chain was seen just once. This record comes from a study of blood T cell repertoires in COVID-19. Looking at the study overall: Samples representing acute and convalescent COVID-19 were sourced from the United States, Italy and Spain. The cDNA or gDNA used as material had been derived from T cells, B-cell-depleted T cells, or PBMCs.

Authors' data handling: The assay estimated nucleated cells by amplifying reference gene primers. Some clones are missing from TCRdb's copy, which holds only in-frame ones; the method was immunoSEQ multiplex PCR. V and J calls and clone size come straight from that table; D and trimming were deduced from the DNA. The data hold some 290,000 clones, with roughly nine tenths observed a single time. The CDR3 runs 14 residues. Germline V gene data show CDR1 as SNHLY and CDR2 as FYNNEI. V shed 10 bases and J shed 6 bases, with 22 bases lying between them. Cohorts were assigned according to the clinical history that participants reported.

The sequenced material came from PBMCs or T cells enriched from blood (not recorded which). The J gene is TRBJ2-7, the V gene TRBV2, with D perhaps matching TRBD2 (5 bases). The receptor was isolated from a woman aged 30 to 39 who had recovered from COVID-19. The DNA for the CDR3 is TGTGCCACTAACGGTGAGGGCCTTCGGGCCGAGCAGTACTTC. It translates to CATNGEGLRAEQYF.